This section outlines one T cell receptor (beta chain) sequence together with its context. What antigen it recognizes has not been identified. Base qualities were left out, and no much larger clone turns up one base away. This sample was taken from a study of T cells after yellow fever vaccination (dated by TCRdb to the late 2010s). At the level of the whole study: The SMART-Seq v4 Ultra Low Input RNA kit was used to prepare libraries from fractions with low cell numbers. To follow T-cell clones before and after primary and booster YFV17D yellow fever vaccination, bulk TCR alpha and beta repertoires were sequenced over time. Two healthy male donors, one aged 18 to 30 and one aged 30 to 40 years, made up the cohort. Bulk PBMC replicates and cell subsets were isolated from blood drawn at multiple timepoints before and after both primary and secondary immunization.

The sample's treatment or condition label, decoded: live attenuated yellow fever vaccine strain. At each blood-draw timepoint, two biological replicates of bulk PBMCs were obtained. A standard Ficoll-Paque protocol was used to isolate PBMCs from peripheral blood. TriZol was used to extract RNA from bulk PBMCs, CD4 and CD8 fractions, and dextramer-positive and dextramer-negative fractions. Based on the germline V gene (reference sequence), the CDR1 and CDR2 sequences are DFQATT and SNEGSKA. V loses 6 bases of germline sequence and J loses 0 bases, and the interval between the two ends is 12 bases. Including the terminal cysteine and phenylalanine, the CDR3 comprises 14 residues. Solely the CDR3 DNA is kept, with 42 bases framed from the first base. The paper's findings and limits, for the study overall: A small share of clonotypes was detected in both CD4 and CD8 compartments, with the overlap likely arising from convergent recombination. Most clones expanded after primary vaccination (around 96% of CD4 and around 89% of CD8) were re-detected after the booster, suggesting that broad memory maintenance occurred. Compared with the primary T-cell response, the secondary T-cell response was weaker but faster, peaking on day 5 rather than day 15. The study included only a couple of donors, which limits how far the findings can be generalized. Computational filtering was needed because FACS-sorted repertoires could contain abundant contaminating clonotypes from the bulk population.

TCR cDNA was synthesized by 5'RACE template switching, through which a universal primer site and unique molecular identifiers were introduced. Priming of cDNA synthesis was performed from both the TCR alpha and TCR beta constant segments. Library amplification involved two PCR steps, and the second step added sample barcodes and sequencing adapters. Sequencing of libraries was done on Illumina HiSeq 2500 (2x100 bp) or NovaSeq (2x150 bp). The authors' analysis ran thus. MIGEC handled demultiplexing of reads and collapsing into UMI consensus sequences, while MiXCR performed V(D)J alignment. Vaccine-responding clonotypes were defined with edgeR using replicate PBMC samples, requiring FDR below 0.01 and a log2 fold change above 5 up to day 15. Bulk clonotypes were assigned CD4 or CD8 identity according to which sequenced CD4 or CD8 repertoire held them at higher abundance. The public reads were quality trimmed at Q25 with fastp and then assembled into clones with MiXCR by TCRdb, keeping productive beta chains. Under each unique CDR3 protein, matching rows form one entry showing the most common genes and DNA. What appears here as the V and J calls and clone size reflects TCRdb's work, not the paper's. The sample contains 300,000 or so distinct CDR3 sequences, less than 9.5% of them found a single time. The top ten clonotypes cover about 16% of the sample.

The input for sequencing was PBMCs, taken roughly seven weeks after the first yellow fever vaccination. This receptor was taken from a man younger than 35 who received the YFV17D yellow fever vaccine. The chain is encoded by TRBV20-1 joined to TRBJ1-3, and possibly TRBD1, on 6 matching bases. The sequence in DNA is TGCAGTGCGGGCCGGGACAACTCTGGAAACACCATATATTTT. This sequence encodes CSAGRDNSGNTIYF.